This T cell receptor beta chain derives from a study of shared clonotypes between healthy human individuals. V lost 6 bases, J lost 5 bases, and 16 bases lay in between. The CDR3 consists of 14 residues. Germline V CDR1 and CDR2: SNHLY, FYNNEI. Sequenced by immunoSEQ multiplex PCR; TCRdb stores in-frame clones only, minus some. The sample comprises 2 million to 3 million clones, around nine tenths of which are singletons, and 0.11% to 0.15% rests with the top ten. The sequencing input was naive CD4+ T cells sorted from blood. Specified subset: CD45RA+ positively selected. This TCR was sampled from a man aged 18 to 30 in good health. This sequence joins TRBV2 and TRBJ2-5; no clear D gene. The CDR3 is CASRAPLPAETQYF. CDR3 coding DNA: TGTGCCAGCAGGGCCCCCCTTCCCGCGGAGACCCAGTACTTC.